The clone carrying this TCR beta chain came up a few times. Antigen unknown. The CDR3 sequence is 15 residues long. Trimming shortened V by 0 bases and J by 2 bases, and 12 bases separated the two germline ends. Germline V gives CDR1 SGDLS, CDR2 YYNGEE. The data were taken from a study of T-cell memory formation after mild COVID-19. Study-wide background: In these data, TCR clusters were largely donor specific.

Broader study findings: The main location of contracting CD4+ clones was CM and EM, and that of contracting CD8+ clones was EMRA. Some clones that responded turned up in pre-infection memory, which suggests that cross-reactive memory joined in.

Constant-segment primers served in 5'RACE that generated TCR alpha and TCR beta cDNA libraries bearing sample barcodes and UMIs. TCRdb independently ran MiXCR on the 5' RACE reads; one entry per CDR3 protein. The data show about 190,000 distinct CDR3 sequences, 27% seen once. The sequence was obtained from an adult woman who had mild COVID-19 (a few samples of this study predate the infection). Cell type and time point are not known. Sequenced material: PBMCs or a T cell subset sorted from them (not recorded which). The V call is TRBV9, the J call TRBJ2-7; D assignment may be TRBD1 or TRBD2 (6 bases each). For the CDR3, the DNA is TGTGCCAGCAGCGTAGGACCGGGGGCCCCCTACGAGCAGTACTTC. Its translation is CASSVGPGAPYEQYF.